These 9 T cell receptor beta chains share one sample of origin, sequenced in a study of beta chain features in type 1 diabetes. Sequenced material consisted of expressed TCRB transcripts (all of the isolated RNA was reverse transcribed). The method was immunoSEQ multiplex PCR; TCRdb's version includes in-frame clones alone and lacks a portion of them. The table lists roughly 350,000 clones, over 8.5% of them singletons. Study-wide points: Patients with Type 1 diabetes showed moderately but significantly shorter TCRB CDR3s in all four CD4+ subsets.

Which antigens these TCRs recognize remains unknown. The material sequenced was central memory CD4+ T cells from blood. Receptors originate from a man aged 25-45 years with type 1 diabetes.

This clone was seen more than once but under ten times. V usage is TRBV27 and J usage is TRBJ2-4; 8 bases map to TRBD1. Germline assignment: CDR1 MNHEY and CDR2 SMNVEV (reference sequence). The length of the CDR3 is 15 residues. J lost 8 bases, V lost 6 bases, and 12 bases had no gene match. The DNA for the CDR3 is TGTGCCAGCAGCGACCTGGCGGGACAGGCTCACATTCAGTACTTC. Protein: CASSDLAGQAHIQYF.

On this clone: Other nucleotide sequences from this sample produce the same CDR3. The V call is TRBV19, the J call TRBJ2-7, with D unclear. The V gene's germline CDR1 is LNHDA and CDR2 SQIVND (reference sequence). The CDR3 covers 13 residues. V lost 7 bases to trimming and J lost 0 bases, with 10 bases between them. This CDR3 is CASKSDSSYEQYF. The CDR3 region has the DNA TGTGCCAGTAAGAGTGACTCCTCCTACGAGCAGTACTTC.

This clone appeared a few times. The chain employs TRBV10-3 and TRBJ1-1; 8 bases are shared with TRBD1. The CDR3 is 17 residues long. Germline-derived CDR1 and CDR2 are ENHRY and SYGVKD. V dropped 3 bases and J dropped 2; count of bases not matched to a gene: 11. The CDR3 nucleotides are TGTGCCATCAGTGAAAGGGACAGGCAGCATGGAAACACTGAAGCTTTCTTT. Amino acids: CAISERDRQHGNTEAFF.

This chain connects TRBV29-1 to TRBJ2-7, with D possibly TRBD2 on 6 matching bases. V lost 3 bases and J 3 bases, leaving 9 bases between the germline ends. Looked up from germline, CDR1 is SQVTM and CDR2 is ANQGSEA. This CDR3 contains 12 residues. The CDR3 DNA is TGCAGCGTTGAGGGGAGGCACTACGAGCAGTACTTC. Its protein product is CSVEGRHYEQYF.

The chain recombines TRBV18 with TRBJ2-1; 10 bases fit TRBD1. Germline lookup yields CDR1 KGHSH and CDR2 LQKENI. CDR3 length equals 16 residues. Losses at the gene ends were 3 bases for V and 5 bases for J; bases not matched to a gene: 7. The DNA for the CDR3 is TGTGCCAGCTCACCCATGGTTGGGACAGGGGACAATGAGCAGTTCTTC. The encoded protein is CASSPMVGTGDNEQFF.

This clone was observed a few times. The CDR3 is CASFAAGSGNTIYF. Here the CDR3 DNA reads TGTGCCAGCTTTGCGGCGGGCTCTGGAAACACCATATATTTT. This rearrangement joins TRBV6-1 to TRBJ1-3; D call uncertain. This CDR3 is 14 amino acids long. V shed 8 bases and J shed 0 bases, with 11 bases lying between them. From germline, CDR1 is MNHNS and CDR2 SASEGT.

The chain uses TRBV7-2 and TRBJ1-4; D remains unclear. Germline V lookup: CDR1 SGHTA, CDR2 FQGNSA. Trimming took 1 base from V and 8 from J, leaving 20 bases between them. This CDR3 region has 17 residues. CDR3 in amino acids: CASSLDGNWRGGEKLFF. As DNA, the CDR3 is TGTGCCAGCAGCTTAGATGGGAACTGGCGCGGAGGGGAAAAACTGTTTTTT.

This clone was detected only a few times. Other DNA sequences of this sample code for an identical CDR3. This rearrangement joins TRBV19 to TRBJ2-7; perhaps TRBD2 as D (5 bases). Germline assignment: CDR1 LNHDA and CDR2 SQIVND (reference sequence). V lost 0 bases and J lost 2, with 14 bases in between. The CDR3 runs to 16 residues. The CDR3 nucleotides are TGTGCCAGTAGTATAGAGACTTCGGGGAACCCCTACGAGCAGTACTTC. This codes for CASSIETSGNPYEQYF.

This clone was detected a few times. The chain uses TRBV7-9 and TRBJ2-5; 11 bases fit TRBD1. Germline V gene data show CDR1 as SEHNR and CDR2 as FQNEAQ (reference sequence). V gave up 4 bases and J gave up 1 base; unmatched junction bases: 2. The CDR3 spans 15 residues. DNA of the CDR3: TGTGCCAGCAGCTCCGGGACAGGGGGCCAAGAGACCCAGTACTTC. Translation gives CASSSGTGGQETQYF.